This T cell receptor beta chain was identified during a study of T cell repertoires in ileal Crohn's disease. Study-level information: About half received postoperative treatment, about a dozen with thiopurines and under 20 anti-TNF.

Libraries were prepared by immunoSEQ multiplex PCR; TCRdb keeps only in-frame clonotypes and omits some of them. Of 30,000 to 35,000 clones in the sample, over 75% were seen once. CDR1 and CDR2 from the germline V gene are GTSNPN and SVGIG (reference sequence). V was trimmed by 2 bases and J by 4 bases, leaving 9 bases between them. This CDR3 is 13 amino acids long. Adults with ileal or ileocolonic Crohn's disease and an indication for resection were eligible. Regarding this clone: The antigen remains unidentified.

General study points: Clonality above 26.8% at surgery always came with endoscopic recurrence. Active smokers at surgery had more clonal expansions than non-smokers.

The sequenced sample was ileal tissue. The TCR sequence derives from an adult with Crohn's disease. The chain uses TRBV30 and TRBJ1-5, with D perhaps TRBD1 (6 bases). For the CDR3, the DNA is TGTGCCTGGAGTAGGACAGAGAATCAGCCCCAGCATTTT. Its translation: CAWSRTENQPQHF.